Presented here are 11 T cell receptor beta chains from one specimen sequenced in a study of blood T cell repertoires in COVID-19 (dated by TCRdb to 2020 to 2022). Receptor amplification or capture employed the immunoSEQ multiplex PCR assay. In its TCRdb copy, this immuneACCESS table keeps in-frame sequences only and misses some clones. Where compared with another copy, unresolved V genes explain less than half of these, and the others have no known cause. This sample gives approximately 330,000 clones in total; approximately 88% of them show up just once. The ten largest clones take up 9.5% to 10% of the sample. Source material: peripheral blood. These receptors were collected from a man aged 25-45 years with COVID-19, enrolled during active disease.

This clone was recorded only once. This sequence joins TRBV2 and TRBJ2-4; TRBD2 might be the D (6 bases). This CDR3 has 15 amino acids. The germline V gene has CDR1 SNHLY and CDR2 FYNNEI. V lost 2 bases and J 14 bases, leaving 22 bases between the germline ends. DNA of the CDR3: TGTGCCAGCAGTGAAAGGTCGGGGGTCGGCAGGCTCGAGTACTTC. Its translation: CASSERSGVGRLEYF.

The genes are TRBV6-5 and TRBJ2-3, with TRBD1 matching 9 bases. Germline V CDR1 and CDR2: MNHEY, SVGAGI. This CDR3 region has 16 residues. J gave up 1 base and V 2 bases, and 4 bases lay outside the gene matches. The CDR3 DNA follows: TGTGCCAGCAGTTACATGGACAGGGGAGGCACAGATACGCAGTATTTT. This gives the protein CASSYMDRGGTDTQYF.

The rearrangement links TRBV11-2 to TRBJ1-5; no reliable D call. CDR1 is SGHAT, CDR2 FQNNGV, per germline. V lost 3 bases and J lost 9, with 12 bases in between. The CDR3 contains 13 residues. CDR3 sequence (DNA): TGTGCCAGCAGCTTTAATATGGCATCGCCCCAGCATTTT. Protein: CASSFNMASPQHF.

This clone has more than one count but fewer than ten. V usage is TRBV28 and J usage is TRBJ2-7, with TRBD1 matching 7 bases. The V gene's germline CDR1 is MDHEN and CDR2 SYDVKM. V lost 3 bases and J lost 2; bases outside the gene matches: 4. This CDR3 has 14 amino acids. The CDR3 is CASSLGQRTYEQYF. CDR3 DNA sequence: TGTGCCAGCAGTTTGGGACAGAGAACCTACGAGCAGTACTTC.

The chain combines TRBV27 with TRBJ1-2; D is unresolved. Trimming took 4 bases from V and 2 from J, leaving 23 bases between them. The germline CDR1 and CDR2 sequences are MNHEY and SMNVEV (reference sequence). CDR3 size: 18 residues. The chain's CDR3 is CASSWRFNSLSLNYGYTF. Written as DNA, the CDR3 is TGTGCCAGCAGTTGGAGGTTTAACAGTTTGAGCTTGAACTATGGCTACACCTTC.

The chain couples TRBV7-9 to TRBJ1-6, with 8 bases lining up with TRBD1. The CDR3 runs to 13 residues. The V gene's germline CDR1 is SEHNR and CDR2 FQNEAQ (reference sequence). Unmatched junction bases numbered 3, after V lost 7 bases and J lost 7 bases. CDR3 amino acids: CASTRTGNSPLHF. The CDR3 DNA sequence: TGTGCCAGCACCCGGACAGGGAATTCACCCCTCCACTTT.

This clone was seen a few times. V gene TRBV7-3 combines with J gene TRBJ1-5; D ambiguous. The CDR3 runs to 13 residues. Germline lookup yields CDR1 SGHTA and CDR2 FQGTGA. Deletions cut 5 bases from V and 6 bases from J, with 11 bases between. CDR3 sequence reads: CASSPPWSQPQHF. The CDR3 DNA reads as TGTGCCAGCAGCCCCCCGTGGAGTCAGCCCCAGCATTTT. The full variable domain, in which reference TRBV7-3 and TRBJ1-5 provide the parts outside the CDR3, is GAGVSQTPSNKVTEKGKYVELRCDPISGHTALYWYRQSLGQGPEFLIYFQGTGAADDSGLPNDRFFAVRPEGSVSTLKIQRTERGDSAVYLCASSPPWSQPQHFGDGTRLSIL.

This clone was observed once. This CDR3 reads CASSLDTGLGYTF. The CDR3 DNA reads as TGTGCCAGCAGCTTGGATACAGGGTTGGGCTACACCTTC. The rearrangement links TRBV7-2 to TRBJ1-2; maybe TRBD1 (6 bases). This CDR3 contains 13 residues. Germline V gene lookup returns CDR1 SGHTA and CDR2 FQGNSA. Trimming left V 3 bases short and J 8 bases short, with 13 bases between.

V is TRBV6-2 or TRBV6-3 and J is TRBJ2-6; TRBD1 matches at 12 bases. The germline V gene encodes CDR1 MNHEY and CDR2 SVGEGT. Germline trimming cut 5 bases from V and 4 bases from J; bases unmatched to any gene: 6. This CDR3 is built from 17 residues. The DNA for the CDR3 is TGTGCCAGCAGTAGGGACAGGGGGCGCTCCGGGGCCAACGTCCTGACTTTC. Translating it yields CASSRDRGRSGANVLTF.

The V call is TRBV5-4, the J call TRBJ1-2, with D possibly matching TRBD1 (5 bases). Germline lookup yields CDR1 SGHNT and CDR2 YYREEE (reference sequence). The germline V and J ends were trimmed by 9 bases and 4 bases, with 16 bases remaining between them. This CDR3 has 13 residues. The CDR3 sequence: CATLGGGSYGYTF. Written as DNA, the CDR3 is TGTGCCACCCTGGGGGGAGGGTCCTATGGCTACACCTTC.

The chain recombines TRBV5-5 with TRBJ1-3; possibly TRBD1 for D (6 bases). This CDR3 has 14 residues. Between the trimmed V and J ends, which lost 5 bases and 2 bases, there was a span of 11 bases. From germline, CDR1 is SGHKS and CDR2 YYEKEE (reference sequence). The CDR3 nucleotides are TGTGCCAGCAGTGTGTCAGGGGCTGGAAACACCATATATTTT. Amino acids: CASSVSGAGNTIYF.